This entry features one TCR beta chain sequence. Libraries were prepared by immunoSEQ multiplex PCR; TCRdb keeps only in-frame clonotypes and omits some of them. The repertoire holds about 28,000 clones, with about 93% as singletons. This entry comes from a study of T cell changes during pregnancy in multiple sclerosis. The germline CDR1 and CDR2 sequences are SGHRS and YFSETQ. The CDR3 has 16 residues. V shed 4 bases, J shed 5 bases, and the junction held 15 bases outside the gene matches. The sequence came from a female donor with multiple sclerosis, enrolled in a pregnancy study. The sequencing used CD4+ T cells from peripheral blood mononuclear cells, collected after pregnancy. The V call is TRBV5-1, the J call TRBJ2-7; the match to TRBD1 covers 7 bases. CDR3 region: CASSELERGLFNEQYF. Written as DNA, the CDR3 is TGCGCCAGCAGCGAACTTGAAAGGGGGCTATTCAACGAGCAGTACTTC. Based on the CDR3 plus reference TRBV5-1 and TRBJ2-7, the full variable domain is KAGVTQTPRYLIKTRGQQVTLSCSPISGHRSVSWYQQTPGQGLQFLFEYFSETQRNKGNFPGRFSGRQFSNSRSEMNVSTLELGDSALYLCASSELERGLFNEQYFGPGTRLTVT.